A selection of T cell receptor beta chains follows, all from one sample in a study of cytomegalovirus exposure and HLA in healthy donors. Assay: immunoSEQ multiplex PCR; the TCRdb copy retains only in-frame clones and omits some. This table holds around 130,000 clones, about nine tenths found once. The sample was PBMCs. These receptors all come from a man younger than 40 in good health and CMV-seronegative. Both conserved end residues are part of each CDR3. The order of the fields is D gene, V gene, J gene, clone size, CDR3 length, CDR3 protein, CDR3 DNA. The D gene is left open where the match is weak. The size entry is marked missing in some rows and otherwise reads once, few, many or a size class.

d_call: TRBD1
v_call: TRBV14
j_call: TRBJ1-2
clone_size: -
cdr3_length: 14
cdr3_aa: CASSQGQGASGYTF
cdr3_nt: TGTGCCAGCAGCCAAGGACAGGGGGCGAGCGGCTACACCTTC

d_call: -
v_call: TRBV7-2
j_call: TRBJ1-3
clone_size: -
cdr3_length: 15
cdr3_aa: CASSLWPGLGNTIYF
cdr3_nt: TGTGCCAGCAGCTTATGGCCGGGGTTAGGAAACACCATATATTTT

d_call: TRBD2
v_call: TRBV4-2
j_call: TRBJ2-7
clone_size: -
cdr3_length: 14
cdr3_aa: CASSQGPGGPEQYF
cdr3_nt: TGTGCCAGCAGCCAAGGTCCGGGGGGTCCGGAGCAGTACTTC

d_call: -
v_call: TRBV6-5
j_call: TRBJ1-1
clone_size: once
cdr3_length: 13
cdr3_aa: CASNGVGNTEAFF
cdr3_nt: TGTGCCAGCAACGGGGTTGGGAACACTGAAGCTTTCTTT

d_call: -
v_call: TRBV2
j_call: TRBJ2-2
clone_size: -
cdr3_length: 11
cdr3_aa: CASLNTGELFF
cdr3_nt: TGTGCCAGCCTTAACACCGGGGAGCTGTTTTTT

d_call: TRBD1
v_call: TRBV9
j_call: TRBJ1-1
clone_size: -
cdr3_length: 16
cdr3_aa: CASSVGTGARNTEAFF
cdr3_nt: TGTGCCAGCAGCGTAGGGACAGGGGCAAGGAACACTGAAGCTTTCTTT

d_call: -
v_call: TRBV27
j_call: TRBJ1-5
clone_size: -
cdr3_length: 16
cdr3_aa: CASSSTGKGSNQPQHF
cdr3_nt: TGTGCCAGCAGTTCAACAGGGAAAGGGAGCAATCAGCCCCAGCATTTT

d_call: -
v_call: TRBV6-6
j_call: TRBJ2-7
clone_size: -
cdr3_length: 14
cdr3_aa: CASSYSDSSYEQYF
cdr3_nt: TGTGCCAGCAGTTACTCGGACAGCTCCTACGAGCAGTACTTC

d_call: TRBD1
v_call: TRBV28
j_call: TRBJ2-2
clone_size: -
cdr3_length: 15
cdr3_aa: CASSIHRGNTGELFF
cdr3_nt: TGTGCCAGCAGTATCCACAGGGGGAACACCGGGGAGCTGTTTTTT

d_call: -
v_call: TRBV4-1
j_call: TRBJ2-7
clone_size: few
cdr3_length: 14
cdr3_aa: CASSPQGLSYEQYF
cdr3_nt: TGCGCCAGCAGCCCCCAGGGGCTCTCCTACGAGCAGTACTTC

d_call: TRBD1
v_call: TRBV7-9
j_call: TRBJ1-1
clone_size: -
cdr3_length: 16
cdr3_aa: CASSLDGGQGATEAFF
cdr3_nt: TGTGCCAGCAGCTTAGATGGAGGACAGGGGGCCACTGAAGCTTTCTTT

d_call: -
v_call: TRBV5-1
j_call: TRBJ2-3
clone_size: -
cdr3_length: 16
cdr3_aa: CASSLPGTTSTDTQYF
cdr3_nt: TGCGCCAGCAGCTTGCCTGGGACAACTAGCACAGATACGCAGTATTTT

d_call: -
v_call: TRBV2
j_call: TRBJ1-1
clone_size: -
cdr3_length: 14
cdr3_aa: CASSVQGTNTEAFF
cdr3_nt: TGTGCCAGCAGTGTACAGGGAACGAACACTGAAGCTTTCTTT

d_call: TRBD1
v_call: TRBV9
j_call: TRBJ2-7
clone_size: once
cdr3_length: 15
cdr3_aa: CASSVGDRVYYEQYF
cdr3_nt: TGTGCCAGCAGCGTTGGGGACAGGGTGTACTACGAGCAGTACTTC

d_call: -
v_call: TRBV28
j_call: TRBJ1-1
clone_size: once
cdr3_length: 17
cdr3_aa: CASSLWEGREMNTEAFF
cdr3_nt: TGTGCCAGCAGTTTATGGGAGGGGAGGGAGATGAACACTGAAGCTTTCTTT

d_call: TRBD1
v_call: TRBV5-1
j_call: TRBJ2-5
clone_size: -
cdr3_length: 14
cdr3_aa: CASSSWDRGETQYF
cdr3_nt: TGCGCCAGCAGCTCTTGGGACAGGGGAGAGACCCAGTACTTC

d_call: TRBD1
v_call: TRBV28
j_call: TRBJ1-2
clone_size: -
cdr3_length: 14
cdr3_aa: CASRGTGGNYGYTF
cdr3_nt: TGTGCCAGCAGGGGGACAGGGGGCAACTATGGCTACACCTTC

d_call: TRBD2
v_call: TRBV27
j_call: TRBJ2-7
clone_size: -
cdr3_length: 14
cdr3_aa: CASSPTSGGYEQYF
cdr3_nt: TGTGCCAGCAGCCCGACTAGCGGGGGGTACGAGCAGTACTTC

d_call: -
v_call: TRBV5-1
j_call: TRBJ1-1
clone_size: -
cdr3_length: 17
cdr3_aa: CASSLEAYLRENTEAFF
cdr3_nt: TGCGCCAGCAGCTTGGAAGCCTATCTGCGGGAGAACACTGAAGCTTTCTTT

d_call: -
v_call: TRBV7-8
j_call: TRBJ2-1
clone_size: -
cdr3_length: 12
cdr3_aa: CASSPDNNEQFF
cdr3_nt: TGTGCCAGCAGCCCAGACAACAATGAGCAGTTCTTC

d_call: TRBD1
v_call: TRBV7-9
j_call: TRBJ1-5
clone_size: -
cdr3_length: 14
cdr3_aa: CASSLGQGHQPQHF
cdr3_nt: TGTGCCAGCAGCCTGGGACAGGGTCATCAGCCCCAGCATTTT

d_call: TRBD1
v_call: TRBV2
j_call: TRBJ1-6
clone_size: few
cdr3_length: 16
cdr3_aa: CASRHGTGGYNSPLHF
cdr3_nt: TGTGCCAGCAGACACGGGACAGGAGGCTATAATTCACCCCTCCACTTT

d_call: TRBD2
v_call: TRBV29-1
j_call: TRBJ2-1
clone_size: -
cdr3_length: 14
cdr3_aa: CSVEGRGSYNEQFF
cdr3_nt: TGCAGCGTTGAGGGGCGGGGGAGCTACAATGAGCAGTTCTTC

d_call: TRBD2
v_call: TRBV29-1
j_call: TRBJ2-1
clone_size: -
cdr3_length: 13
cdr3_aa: CSVWGGDYNEQFF
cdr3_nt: TGCAGCGTTTGGGGGGGAGACTACAATGAGCAGTTCTTC

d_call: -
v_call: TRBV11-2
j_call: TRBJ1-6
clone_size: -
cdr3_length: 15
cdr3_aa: CASSLRAGENSPLHF
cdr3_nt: TGTGCCAGCAGCTTACGGGCAGGGGAAAATTCACCCCTCCACTTT

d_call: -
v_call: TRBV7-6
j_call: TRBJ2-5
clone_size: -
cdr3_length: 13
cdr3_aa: CASSLSYRETQYF
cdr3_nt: TGTGCCAGCAGCTTATCGTATCGAGAGACCCAGTACTTC

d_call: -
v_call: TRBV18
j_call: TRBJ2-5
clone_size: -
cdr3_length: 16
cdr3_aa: CASSPPSAAGRKTQYF
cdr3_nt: TGTGCCAGCTCGCCCCCCTCGGCCGCAGGCCGCAAGACCCAGTACTTC

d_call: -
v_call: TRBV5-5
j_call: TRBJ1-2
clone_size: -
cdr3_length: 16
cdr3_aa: CASSPDFGRVIYGYTF
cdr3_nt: TGTGCCAGCAGCCCGGACTTCGGACGGGTTATCTATGGCTACACCTTC

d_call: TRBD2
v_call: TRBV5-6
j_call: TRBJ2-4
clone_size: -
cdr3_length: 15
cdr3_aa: CASSTSGGAKNIQYF
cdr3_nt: TGTGCCAGCAGCACCAGCGGGGGGGCCAAAAACATTCAGTACTTC

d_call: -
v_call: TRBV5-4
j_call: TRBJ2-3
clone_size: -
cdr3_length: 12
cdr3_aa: CASSSYTDTQYF
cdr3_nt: TGTGCCAGCAGCTCTTACACAGATACGCAGTATTTT

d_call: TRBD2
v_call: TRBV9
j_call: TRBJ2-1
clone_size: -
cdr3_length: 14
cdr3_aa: CASSVGGRGNEQFF
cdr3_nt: TGTGCCAGCAGCGTAGGAGGGCGGGGGAATGAGCAGTTCTTC

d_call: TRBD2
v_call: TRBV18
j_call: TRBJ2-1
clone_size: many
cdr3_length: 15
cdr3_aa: CASSPQRDSYNEQFF
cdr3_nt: TGTGCCAGCTCACCACAGCGGGACTCCTACAATGAGCAGTTCTTC

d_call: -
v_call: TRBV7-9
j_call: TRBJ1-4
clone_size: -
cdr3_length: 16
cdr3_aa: CASSLGAGGPNEKLFF
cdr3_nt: TGTGCCAGCAGCTTAGGAGCCGGGGGGCCTAATGAAAAACTGTTTTTT

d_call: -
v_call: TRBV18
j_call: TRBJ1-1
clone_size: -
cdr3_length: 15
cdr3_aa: CASSPPSRSNTEAFF
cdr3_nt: TGTGCCAGCTCACCACCGTCGAGGTCTAACACTGAAGCTTTCTTT

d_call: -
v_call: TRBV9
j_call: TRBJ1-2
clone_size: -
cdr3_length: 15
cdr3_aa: CASSVASGKLGGYTF
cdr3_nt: TGTGCCAGCAGCGTAGCGTCGGGAAAACTCGGTGGCTACACCTTC

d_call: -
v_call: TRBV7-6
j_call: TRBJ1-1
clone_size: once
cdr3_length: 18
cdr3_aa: CASSLDVDRKSSSTEAFF
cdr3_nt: TGTGCCAGCAGCTTAGATGTGGACAGAAAAAGTTCGAGCACTGAAGCTTTCTTT

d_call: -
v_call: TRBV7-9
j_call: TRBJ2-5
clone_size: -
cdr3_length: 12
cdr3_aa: CASSLASETQYF
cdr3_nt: TGTGCCAGCAGCTTAGCTTCGGAGACCCAGTACTTC

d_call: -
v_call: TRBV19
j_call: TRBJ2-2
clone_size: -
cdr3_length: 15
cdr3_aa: CASSMFWAGNGELFF
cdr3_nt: TGTGCCAGTAGTATGTTCTGGGCCGGGAACGGGGAGCTGTTTTTT

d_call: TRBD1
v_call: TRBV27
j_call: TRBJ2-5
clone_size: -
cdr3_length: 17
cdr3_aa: CASSSGSGTVFRETQYF
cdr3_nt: TGTGCCAGCAGTTCCGGCTCCGGGACAGTATTTCGAGAGACCCAGTACTTC

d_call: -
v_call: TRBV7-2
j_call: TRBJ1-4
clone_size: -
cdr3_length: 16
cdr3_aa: CASSLRSGATNEKLFF
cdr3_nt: TGTGCCAGCAGCTTACGCTCGGGGGCAACTAATGAAAAACTGTTTTTT

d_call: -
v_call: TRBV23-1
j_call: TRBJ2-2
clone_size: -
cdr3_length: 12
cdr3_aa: CARQGYTGELFF
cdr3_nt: TGCGCCCGGCAGGGCTACACCGGGGAGCTGTTTTTT

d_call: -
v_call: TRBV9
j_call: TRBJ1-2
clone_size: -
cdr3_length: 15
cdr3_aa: CASSIQETANYGYTF
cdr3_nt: TGTGCCAGCAGCATACAGGAGACAGCTAACTATGGCTACACCTTC

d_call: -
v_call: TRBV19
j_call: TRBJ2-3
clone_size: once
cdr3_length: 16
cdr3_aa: CASSIGRGPITDTQYF
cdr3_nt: TGTGCCAGTAGTATTGGGCGGGGGCCGATCACAGATACGCAGTATTTT

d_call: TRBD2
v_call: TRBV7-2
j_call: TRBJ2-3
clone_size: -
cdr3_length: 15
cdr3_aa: CASSHSGGPTDTQYF
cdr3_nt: TGTGCCAGCAGCCACAGCGGGGGACCCACAGATACGCAGTATTTT

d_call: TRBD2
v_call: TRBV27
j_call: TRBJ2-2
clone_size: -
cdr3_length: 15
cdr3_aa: CASRSLRGVTGELFF
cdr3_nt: TGTGCCAGCCGTAGTTTGCGGGGGGTCACCGGGGAGCTGTTTTTT

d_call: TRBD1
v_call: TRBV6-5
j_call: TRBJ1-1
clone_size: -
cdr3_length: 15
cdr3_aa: CASRPTPTGTTEAFF
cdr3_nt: TGTGCCAGCAGGCCCACCCCGACAGGGACCACTGAAGCTTTCTTT

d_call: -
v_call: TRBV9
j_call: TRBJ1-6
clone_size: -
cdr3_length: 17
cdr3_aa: CASSVGSLHGGNSPLHF
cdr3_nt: TGTGCCAGCAGCGTAGGTAGCCTCCACGGGGGAAATTCACCCCTCCACTTT

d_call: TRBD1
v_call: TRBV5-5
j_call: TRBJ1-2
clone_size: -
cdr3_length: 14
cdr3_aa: CASRPGQGGYGYTF
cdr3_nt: TGTGCCAGCAGGCCGGGACAGGGAGGCTATGGCTACACCTTC

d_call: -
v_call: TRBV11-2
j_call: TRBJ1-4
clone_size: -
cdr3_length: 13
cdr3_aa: CASSPPVLEKLFF
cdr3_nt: TGTGCCAGCAGCCCACCAGTGTTGGAAAAACTGTTTTTT

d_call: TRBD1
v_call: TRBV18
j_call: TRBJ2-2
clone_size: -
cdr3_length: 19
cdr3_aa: CASSPPGTGGLPNTGELFF
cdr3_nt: TGTGCCAGCTCACCACCCGGGACAGGGGGGCTTCCGAACACCGGGGAGCTGTTTTTT

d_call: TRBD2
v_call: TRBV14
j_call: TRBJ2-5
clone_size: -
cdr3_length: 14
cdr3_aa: CASRPAGGNGAQYF
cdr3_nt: TGTGCCAGCAGACCGGCCGGGGGGAACGGGGCCCAGTACTTC

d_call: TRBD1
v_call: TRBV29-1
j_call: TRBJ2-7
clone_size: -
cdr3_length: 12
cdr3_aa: CSVGDRAYEQYF
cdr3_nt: TGCAGCGTGGGGGACAGAGCCTACGAGCAGTACTTC

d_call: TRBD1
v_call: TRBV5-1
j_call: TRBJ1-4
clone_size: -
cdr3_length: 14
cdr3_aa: CASSPGTVNEKLFF
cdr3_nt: TGCGCCAGCAGCCCCGGGACAGTTAATGAAAAACTGTTTTTT

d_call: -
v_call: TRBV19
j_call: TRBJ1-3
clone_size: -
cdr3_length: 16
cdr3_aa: CASSIVHTTSGNTIYF
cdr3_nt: TGTGCCAGTAGTATAGTTCACACCACCTCTGGAAACACCATATATTTT

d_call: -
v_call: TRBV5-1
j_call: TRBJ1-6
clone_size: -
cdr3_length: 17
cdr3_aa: CASSLGVGGSYNSPLHF
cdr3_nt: TGCGCCAGCAGCTTGGGTGTGGGGGGCTCCTATAATTCACCCCTCCACTTT

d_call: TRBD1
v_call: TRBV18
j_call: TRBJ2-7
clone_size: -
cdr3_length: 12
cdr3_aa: CASSGTAYEQYF
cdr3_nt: TGTGCCAGCTCGGGGACAGCCTACGAGCAGTACTTC

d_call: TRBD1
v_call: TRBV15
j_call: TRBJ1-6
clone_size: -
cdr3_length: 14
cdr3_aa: CAVGQGRNNSPLHF
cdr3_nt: TGTGCCGTCGGACAGGGAAGAAATAATTCACCCCTCCACTTT